This T cell receptor beta chain was observed in a study of CD8+ T cells in alopecia areata. Study summary: Each day, treated patients took oral tofacitinib twice, at 5 to 10 mg per dose.

Comment on this clone: Its antigen is not identified.

The CDR3 has 13 residues. With 8 bases removed from V and 2 bases from J, the gap between germline ends came to 12 bases. Germline V lookup: CDR1 MNHEY, CDR2 SVGAGI. General study points: Among the top 100, expanded CD8+ clones, as well as scalp clonality, were significantly decreased by tofacitinib.

Extracted from the samples, RNA was reverse transcribed into cDNA to serve as the sequencing template. The assay was immunoSEQ multiplex PCR, and TCRdb's table has in-frame clones only and misses some. This sample has 150,000 to 200,000 clones, with less than 75% found just once. Described treatment: oral pan-JAK inhibitor, 5-10 mg twice daily. The clonotype comes from a human donor with alopecia areata. Sequenced material: CD4+ T cells sorted from blood, taken between weeks 55 and 70, from a patient treated with tofacitinib. This chain uses TRBV6-5 with TRBJ2-5; a weak D match, TRBD2 (6 bases). CDR3 residues: CASPGLGQETQYF. In DNA form, the CDR3 reads TGTGCCAGCCCGGGACTGGGTCAAGAGACCCAGTACTTC.